In this sample, the clone carrying this T cell receptor beta chain turned up many times. The antigen remains undetermined. The sample is drawn from a study of CD8 T cells in ankylosing spondylitis. The study's findings and limits: Disease-linked clones reportedly showed significant enrichment in matched ankylosing spondylitis synovial fluid. The study identified a TCR beta motif of under ten highly homologous variants that appeared characteristic of ankylosing spondylitis blood.

TCRdb re-called the 5' RACE reads through MiXCR, storing one row per CDR3 protein. Among hundreds of thousands of distinct CDR3 sequences, under 12% were seen once, and the ten largest hold 20% to 25%. The CDR3 extends over 14 amino acids. Germline assignment: CDR1 DFQATT and CDR2 SNEGSKA (reference sequence). The V and J ends lost 3 bases and 10 bases, in that order; junction bases with no gene match: 7. The sequence was collected from a male donor with ankylosing spondylitis or in good health (not recorded which). Input material: blood, either unsorted or a sorted T cell fraction (not recorded which). The chain joins TRBV20-1 to TRBJ2-1, with 12 bases identical to TRBD2. The CDR3 region is CSASPLAGGPEQFF. CDR3 DNA: TGCAGTGCTAGTCCTCTAGCGGGGGGGCCCGAGCAGTTCTTC.